Presented here are 21 T cell receptor beta chains from one specimen sequenced in a study of T-cell reconstitution after alpha-beta-depleted transplantation in children. The TCRbeta library incorporated unique molecular identifiers. TCRdb reprocessed the PCR reads via MiXCR and lists one record per CDR3 protein. Here the sample spans about 98,000 distinct CDR3 sequences, 20% to 30% being singletons. The sequencing used PBMCs, collected before TCRalphabeta/CD19-depleted stem cell transplant. The receptors derive from a boy aged 2 to 9 with acute lymphoblastic leukemia, due to receive a stem cell transplant.

This clonotype occurred many times. This chain uses TRBV5-1 with TRBJ2-3; a possible D gene is TRBD1 (5 bases). Germline-derived CDR1 and CDR2 are SGHRS and YFSETQ. The V end was cut by 1 base, the J end by 7 bases, with 7 bases between. The CDR3 totals 12 residues. CDR3 protein: CASSLSGNTQYF. CDR3 bases: TGCGCCAGCAGCTTGTCAGGGAATACGCAGTATTTT.

The chain carries TRBV6-2 or TRBV6-3 and TRBJ1-5, with no clear D. This CDR3 is 13 amino acids long. Germline V gives CDR1 MNHEY, CDR2 SVGEGT. V was clipped by 1 base and J by 10 bases, with 11 bases between them. The CDR3: CASSYFEGNPQHF. The CDR3 DNA sequence: TGTGCCAGCAGTTACTTTGAAGGGAACCCCCAGCATTTT.

This chain links TRBV20-1 with TRBJ2-7, with TRBD1 matching over 9 bases. Germline trimming cut 6 bases from V and 2 bases from J; bases unmatched to any gene: 8. CDR1 is DFQATT and CDR2 is SNEGSKA in the germline V gene (reference sequence). The CDR3 has 14 amino acids. The CDR3 is CSAPDRDRAYEQYF. CDR3 in DNA: TGCAGTGCCCCAGACCGGGACAGGGCCTACGAGCAGTACTTC.

This clonotype was found many times. This chain links TRBV20-1 with TRBJ2-3; possibly TRBD2 for D (5 bases). The CDR3 has 15 amino acids. V dropped 0 bases and J dropped 2 bases, with 12 bases sitting between them. Germline V gene sequence: CDR1 DFQATT, CDR2 SNEGSKA (reference sequence). The DNA for the CDR3 is TGCAGTGCTAGAGACGCGGGCGGAATCACAGATACGCAGTATTTT. Residues: CSARDAGGITDTQYF.

The rearrangement links TRBV29-1 to TRBJ2-7, with a tentative D call TRBD1 (6 bases). V lost 5 bases and J lost 1, with 18 bases in between. Germline lookup yields CDR1 SQVTM and CDR2 ANQGSEA. This CDR3 is 15 amino acids long. The DNA for the CDR3 is TGCAGCGTTATAACAACAGGGCTTACTTCCTACGAGCAGTACTTC. Translated: CSVITTGLTSYEQYF.

This clonotype was seen only a few times. The chain combines TRBV4-3 with TRBJ2-1; 8 bases fit TRBD2. After removal of 1 base from V and 7 bases from J, the junction contained 9 bases not matched to a gene. The CDR3 covers 16 residues. Germline assignment: CDR1 LGHNA and CDR2 YSLEER. DNA for the CDR3: TGCGCCAGCAGCCAAGCGGCCAGCGGGAGTAGGAATGAGCAGTTCTTC. It codes for CASSQAASGSRNEQFF.

This chain connects TRBV29-1 to TRBJ1-1; D is uncertain. There are 16 residues in the CDR3. The germline V gene has CDR1 SQVTM and CDR2 ANQGSEA. Trimming removed 4 bases at V and 0 bases at J, with 18 bases between. The CDR3 loop reads CSVVFTYVRMNTEAFF. The CDR3 DNA reads as TGCAGCGTTGTTTTCACCTACGTCAGGATGAACACTGAAGCTTTCTTT.

The J gene is TRBJ2-3, the V gene TRBV11-2; D unresolved. Trimming pared 5 bases from V and 4 bases from J, leaving 13 bases between. CDR3 size: 14 residues. Germline CDR1 and CDR2: SGHAT and FQNNGV. For the CDR3, the DNA is TGTGCCAGCAGCCCAAATAGGGTTGCAGATACGCAGTATTTT. Its protein product is CASSPNRVADTQYF.

This chain connects TRBV28 to TRBJ2-7; D is unresolved. The germline V gene encodes CDR1 MDHEN and CDR2 SYDVKM. This CDR3 has 15 residues. V lost 3 bases and J 0 bases, leaving 12 bases between the germline ends. The CDR3 protein is CASSFSFQSSYEQYF. The CDR3 DNA reads as TGTGCCAGCAGTTTTAGCTTCCAGAGCTCCTACGAGCAGTACTTC.

This chain connects TRBV7-2 to TRBJ2-7, with a tentative D call TRBD2 (6 bases). The CDR3 runs to 15 residues. The V end lost 6 bases, the J end lost 0 bases, and 15 bases lay between the germline ends. The germline V gene has CDR1 SGHTA and CDR2 FQGNSA. CDR3 region: CASRYSGGSSYEQYF. Written as DNA, the CDR3 is TGTGCCAGCAGATATAGCGGAGGGAGCTCCTACGAGCAGTACTTC.

This clonotype was counted only a few times. The chain couples TRBV6-5 to TRBJ2-5; possibly TRBD1 or TRBD2 for D (5 bases each). The CDR3 loop spans 14 amino acids. In germline, CDR1 is MNHEY, CDR2 SVGAGI. Deletions cut 2 bases from V and 1 base from J, with 8 bases between. CDR3 nucleotides: TGTGCCAGCAGTTACGGGGGATCCCAAGAGACCCAGTACTTC. Translating it yields CASSYGGSQETQYF.

This clonotype was detected only a few times. The J gene is TRBJ2-2, the V gene TRBV5-1, with D perhaps given as TRBD1 or TRBD2 (6 bases each). Trimming removed 6 bases from V and 4 bases from J, with 16 bases in between. The germline gives CDR1 SGHRS, CDR2 YFSETQ. The CDR3 is 15 residues long. As DNA, the CDR3 is TGCGCCAGCAAGAATAGCGGAGGGGGCACCGGGGAGCTGTTTTTT. It translates to CASKNSGGGTGELFF.

This chain connects TRBV4-3 to TRBJ2-2; D remains ambiguous. The V gene's germline CDR1 is LGHNA and CDR2 YSLEER. CDR3 size: 16 residues. Trimming took off 0 bases at V and 1 base at J, with 9 bases between the two ends. The CDR3 DNA reads TGCGCCAGCAGCCAAGATCCACCGGGGAACACCGGGGAGCTGTTTTTT. Its translation is CASSQDPPGNTGELFF.

This sequence joins TRBV20-1 and TRBJ1-5; the D is unclear. Trimming removed 6 bases from V and 1 base from J, with 7 bases in between. This CDR3 region has 12 residues. Germline loops: CDR1 DFQATT, CDR2 SNEGSKA (reference sequence). The DNA of the CDR3 is TGCAGTGCCTATAGGAGCAATCAGCCCCAGCATTTT. This sequence encodes CSAYRSNQPQHF.

This chain connects TRBV9 to TRBJ2-1, with a tentative D call TRBD2 (6 bases). The CDR3 sequence is 14 residues long. Trimming shortened V by 3 bases and J by 6 bases, and 13 bases separated the two germline ends. Looked up from germline, CDR1 is SGDLS and CDR2 is YYNGEE. The CDR3, as DNA: TGTGCCAGCAGCGGCGGAGGGGCTGGCAATGAGCAGTTCTTC. Amino acids: CASSGGGAGNEQFF.

V gene TRBV3-1 combines with J gene TRBJ2-7; possibly TRBD2 for D (6 bases). The CDR3 has 15 residues. The ends were cut back, 6 bases at V and 2 bases at J, with 17 bases in the middle. Germline V lookup: CDR1 LGHDT, CDR2 YNNKEL (reference sequence). CDR3 region: CASSPSAEGPYEQYF. CDR3 DNA sequence: TGTGCCAGCAGTCCCTCAGCGGAGGGTCCCTACGAGCAGTACTTC.

The chain is built from TRBV4-1 and TRBJ2-7; a possible D gene is TRBD2 (7 bases). Trimming removed 2 bases from V and 2 bases from J, with 22 bases in between. CDR1 is MGHRA, CDR2 YSYEKL, per germline. This CDR3 spans 18 amino acids. Here the CDR3 reads CASSQPRGGASGAYEQYF. Written as DNA, the CDR3 is TGCGCCAGCAGCCAACCAAGAGGGGGGGCTAGCGGAGCCTACGAGCAGTACTTC.

The rearrangement joins TRBV7-2 to TRBJ1-5; 7 bases agree with TRBD1. J gave up 5 bases and V 5 bases, and 6 bases lay outside the gene matches. This CDR3 has 14 amino acids. Looked up from germline, CDR1 is SGHTA and CDR2 is FQGNSA. The CDR3 DNA is TGTGCCAGCAGCCTGAAACAGGGGTATCAGCCCCAGCATTTT. Translated, it gives CASSLKQGYQPQHF.

J is TRBJ2-1 and V is TRBV9; TRBD1 is a possible D gene (5 bases). The ends were cut back, 2 bases at V and 5 bases at J, with 14 bases in the middle. Looked up from germline, CDR1 is SGDLS and CDR2 is YYNGEE. CDR3 size: 15 residues. This CDR3 is CASSVWGNGDNEQFF. Written as DNA, the CDR3 is TGTGCCAGCAGCGTTTGGGGCAATGGGGACAATGAGCAGTTCTTC.

The table lists this clonotype with a few counts. The rearrangement links TRBV4-1 to TRBJ2-2, with D perhaps given as TRBD1 or TRBD2 (5 bases each). The CDR3 runs 16 residues. Trimming removed 4 bases at V and 5 bases at J, with 17 bases between. CDR1 MGHRA and CDR2 YSYEKL come from the germline V gene. The DNA of the CDR3 is TGCGCCAGCAGCCCACTGGGGCAGCGGAGGACCGGGGAGCTGTTTTTT. This translates into CASSPLGQRRTGELFF.

This clonotype was seen at least ten times. Germline and junction disagree at one end, which may indicate a read error. The rearrangement links TRBV7-2 to TRBJ2-1; possibly TRBD2 for D (6 bases). The CDR3 extends over 15 amino acids. The germline V gene encodes CDR1 SGHTA and CDR2 FQGNSA. This CDR3 reads CASSLASTPYNEQFF. In DNA form, the CDR3 reads TGTGCCAGCAGCCTAGCGTCAACCCCCTACAATGAGCAGTTCTTC. The variable domain in full, with the rest retrieved from reference TRBV7-2 and TRBJ2-1, is GAGVSQSPSNKVTEKGKDVELRCDPISGHTALYWYRQSLGQGLEFLIYFQGNSAPDKSGLPSDRFSAERTGGSVSTLTIQRTQQEDSAVYLCASSLASTPYNEQFFGPGTRLTVL.